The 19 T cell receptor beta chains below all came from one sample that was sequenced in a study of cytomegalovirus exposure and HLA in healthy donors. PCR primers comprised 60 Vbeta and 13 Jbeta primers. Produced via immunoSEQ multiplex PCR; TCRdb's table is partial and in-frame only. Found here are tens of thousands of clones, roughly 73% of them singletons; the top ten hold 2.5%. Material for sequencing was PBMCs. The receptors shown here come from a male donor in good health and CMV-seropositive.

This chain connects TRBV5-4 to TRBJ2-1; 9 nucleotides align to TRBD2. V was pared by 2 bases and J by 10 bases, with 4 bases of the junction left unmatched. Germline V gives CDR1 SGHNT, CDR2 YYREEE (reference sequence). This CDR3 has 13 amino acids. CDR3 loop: CASSFRREGEQFF. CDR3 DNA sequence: TGTGCCAGCAGCTTTCGGCGGGAGGGCGAGCAGTTCTTC.

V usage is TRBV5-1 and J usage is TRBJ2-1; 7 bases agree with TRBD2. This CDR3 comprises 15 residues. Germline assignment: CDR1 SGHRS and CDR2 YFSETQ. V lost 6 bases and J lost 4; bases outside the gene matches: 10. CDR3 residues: CASTGGSGTYNEQFF. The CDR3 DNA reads TGCGCCAGCACCGGTGGCAGCGGGACTTACAATGAGCAGTTCTTC.

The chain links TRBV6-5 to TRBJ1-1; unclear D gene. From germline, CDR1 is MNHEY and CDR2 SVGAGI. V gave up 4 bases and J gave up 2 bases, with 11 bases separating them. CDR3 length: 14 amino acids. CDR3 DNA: TGTGCCAGCAGTTCACCGGGAGAAAACACTGAAGCTTTCTTT. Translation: CASSSPGENTEAFF.

The CDR3 coding sequence is TGTGCCAGCAGCTCATGGACAGAGAACCAAGAGACCCAGTACTTC. Amino acid sequence: CASSSWTENQETQYF. The chain couples TRBV7-6 to TRBJ2-5; maybe TRBD1 (6 bases). V was clipped by 4 bases and J by 0 bases, with 12 bases between them. The CDR3 is made up of 15 amino acids. The V gene's germline CDR1 is SGHVS and CDR2 FNYEAQ.

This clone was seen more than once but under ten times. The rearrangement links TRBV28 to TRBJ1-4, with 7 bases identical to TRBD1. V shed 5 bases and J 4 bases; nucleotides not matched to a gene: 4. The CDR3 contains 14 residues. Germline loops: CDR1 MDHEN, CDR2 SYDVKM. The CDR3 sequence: CASSLGTVNEKLFF. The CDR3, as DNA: TGTGCCAGCAGTCTCGGGACAGTTAATGAAAAACTGTTTTTT.

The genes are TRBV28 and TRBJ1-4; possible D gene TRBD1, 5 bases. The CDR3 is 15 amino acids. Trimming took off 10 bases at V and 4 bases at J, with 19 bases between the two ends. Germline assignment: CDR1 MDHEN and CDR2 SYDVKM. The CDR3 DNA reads TGTGCCACAGTGGGGCACGGGGGAGGTAATGAAAAACTGTTTTTT. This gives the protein CATVGHGGGNEKLFF.

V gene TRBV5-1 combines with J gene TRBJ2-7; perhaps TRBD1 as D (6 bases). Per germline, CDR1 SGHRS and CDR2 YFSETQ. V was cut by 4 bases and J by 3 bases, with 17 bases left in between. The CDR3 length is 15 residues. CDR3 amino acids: CASSLRPGTNYEQYF. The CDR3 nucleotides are TGCGCCAGCAGCCTCCGTCCCGGGACAAACTACGAGCAGTACTTC.

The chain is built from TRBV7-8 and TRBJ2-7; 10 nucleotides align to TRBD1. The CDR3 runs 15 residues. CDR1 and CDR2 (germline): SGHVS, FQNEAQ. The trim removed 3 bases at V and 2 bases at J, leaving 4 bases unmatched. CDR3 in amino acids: CASSFSGTGAYEQYF. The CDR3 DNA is TGTGCCAGCAGCTTCTCAGGGACAGGGGCCTACGAGCAGTACTTC.

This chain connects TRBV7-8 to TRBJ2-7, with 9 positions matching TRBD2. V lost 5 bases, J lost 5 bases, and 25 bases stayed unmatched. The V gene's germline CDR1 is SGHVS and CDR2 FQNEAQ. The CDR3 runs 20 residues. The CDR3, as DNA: TGTGCCAGCAGCATCAAAAGTCGCAGGGTCCTGGGTAGCGGGAGCCACGAGCAGTACTTC. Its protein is CASSIKSRRVLGSGSHEQYF.

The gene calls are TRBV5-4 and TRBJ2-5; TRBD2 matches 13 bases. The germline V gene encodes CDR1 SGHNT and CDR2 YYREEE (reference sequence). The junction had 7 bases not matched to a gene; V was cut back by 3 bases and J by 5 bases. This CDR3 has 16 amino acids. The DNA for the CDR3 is TGTGCCAGCAGCTCTCCACTAGCGGGAGGGAGGGAGACCCAGTACTTC. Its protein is CASSSPLAGGRETQYF.

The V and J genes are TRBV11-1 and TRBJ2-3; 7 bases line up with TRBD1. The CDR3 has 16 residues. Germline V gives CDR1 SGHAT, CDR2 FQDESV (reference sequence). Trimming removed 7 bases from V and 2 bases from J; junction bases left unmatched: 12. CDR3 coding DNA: TGTGCCAGCAAACTACAGGGGCCCCATAACACAGATACGCAGTATTTT. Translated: CASKLQGPHNTDTQYF.

This chain's CDR3 is CAISNREGGNQPQHF. DNA of the CDR3: TGTGCCATCAGTAACAGGGAGGGAGGCAATCAGCCCCAGCATTTT. The rearrangement links TRBV10-3 to TRBJ1-5; D possibly corresponds to TRBD1 (6 bases). Trimming took off 5 bases at V and 2 bases at J, with 13 bases between the two ends. The CDR3 totals 15 residues. Germline V gene sequence: CDR1 ENHRY, CDR2 SYGVKD.

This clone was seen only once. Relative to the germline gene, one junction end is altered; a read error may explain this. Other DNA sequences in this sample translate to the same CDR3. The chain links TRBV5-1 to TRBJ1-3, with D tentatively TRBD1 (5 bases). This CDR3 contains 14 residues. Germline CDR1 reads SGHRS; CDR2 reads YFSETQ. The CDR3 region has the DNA TGCGCCAGCAGCTTGGCAGGGTTTGGAAACACTATATATTTT. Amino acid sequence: CASSLAGFGNTIYF.

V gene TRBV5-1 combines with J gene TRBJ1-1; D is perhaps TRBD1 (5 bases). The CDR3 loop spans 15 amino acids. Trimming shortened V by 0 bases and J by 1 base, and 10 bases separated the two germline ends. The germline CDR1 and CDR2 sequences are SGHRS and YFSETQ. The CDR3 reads CASSLDGRANTEAFF. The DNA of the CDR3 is TGCGCCAGCAGCTTGGACGGCAGGGCGAACACTGAAGCTTTCTTT.

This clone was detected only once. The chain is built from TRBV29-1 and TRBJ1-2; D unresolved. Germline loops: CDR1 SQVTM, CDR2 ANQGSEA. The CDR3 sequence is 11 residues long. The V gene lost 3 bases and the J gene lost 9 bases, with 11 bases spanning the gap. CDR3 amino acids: CSVDTGFSYTF. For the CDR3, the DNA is TGCAGCGTTGATACGGGTTTTAGCTACACCTTC.

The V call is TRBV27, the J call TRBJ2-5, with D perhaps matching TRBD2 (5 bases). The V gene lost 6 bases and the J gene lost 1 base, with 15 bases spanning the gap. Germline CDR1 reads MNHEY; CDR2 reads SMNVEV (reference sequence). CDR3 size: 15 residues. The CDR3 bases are TGTGCCAGCAGGCCCTCCAGCGGAATCCAAGAGACCCAGTACTTC. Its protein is CASRPSSGIQETQYF.

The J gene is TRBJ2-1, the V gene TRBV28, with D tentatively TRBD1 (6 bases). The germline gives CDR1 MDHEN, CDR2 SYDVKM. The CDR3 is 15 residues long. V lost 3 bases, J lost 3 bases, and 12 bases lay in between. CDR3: CASSFGQGLYNEQFF. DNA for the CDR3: TGTGCCAGCAGTTTTGGGCAGGGGCTCTACAATGAGCAGTTCTTC.

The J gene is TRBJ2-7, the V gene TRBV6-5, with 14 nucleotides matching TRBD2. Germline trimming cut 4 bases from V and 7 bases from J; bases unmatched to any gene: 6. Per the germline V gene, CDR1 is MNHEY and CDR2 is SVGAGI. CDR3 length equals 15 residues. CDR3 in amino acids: CASSLGLAGAGEQYF. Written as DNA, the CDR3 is TGTGCCAGCAGTTTGGGACTAGCGGGAGCGGGGGAGCAGTACTTC.

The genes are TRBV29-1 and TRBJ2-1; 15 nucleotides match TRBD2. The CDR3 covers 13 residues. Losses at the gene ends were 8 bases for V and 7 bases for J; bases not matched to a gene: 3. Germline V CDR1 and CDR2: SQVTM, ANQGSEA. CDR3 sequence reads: CSLGTSGRNEQFF. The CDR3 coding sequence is TGCAGCCTCGGGACTAGCGGGAGGAATGAGCAGTTCTTC.